The source of this T cell receptor (beta chain) is a study of response to subunit inactivated influenza vaccine. A word on this clonotype: Its target is unknown. At one end the junction does not follow the germline gene, possibly because of a read error.

Whole-study findings and limits: It was the authors' suggestion that each seasonal influenza vaccination recruits few new T cells.

Germline V CDR1 and CDR2: DFQATT, SNEGSKA (reference sequence). This CDR3 contains 16 residues. TCRdb fed the RT-PCR reads into MiXCR, producing one record per CDR3 protein. Counted here are 610,000 or so distinct CDR3 sequences, less than 15% occurring once; the ten biggest clones make up roughly 11%. The sample was PBMCs from blood, taken roughly 12 days after vaccination. V is TRBV20-1 and J is TRBJ2-1; tentative D call: TRBD1 (6 bases). The clonotype was recovered from a middle-aged man who received an inactivated influenza vaccine. Here the CDR3 reads CSARGASGVAYNEQCF. CDR3 coding DNA: TGCAGTGCTAGAGGGGCGTCAGGGGTGGCATACAATGAGCAGTGCTTC.